Included here is one TCR beta chain sequence, with context. This clonotype is deemed large (0.1 to 1%). What antigen it recognizes has not been identified. No base quality information exists; no much larger clone differs at one position. Including the terminal cysteine and phenylalanine, the CDR3 comprises 12 residues. The CDR3 DNA has 36 bases and is translated from base 1. The trim is 0 bases for V and 10 bases for J, with a gap of 7 bases between the germline ends. According to the germline V gene (reference sequence), CDR1 reads DFQATT and CDR2 reads SNEGSKA. Sequencing instrument: Illumina MiSeq. TCRdb applied fastp at Q25 and MiXCR to the public reads, then kept only in-frame beta chains. Rows with a matching CDR3 protein are joined into one entry that keeps the most common DNA and genes. The sample table shows 790 or so distinct CDR3 sequences, and roughly 21% are seen once. Clones ranked in the top ten supply approximately 6.7% of the sample.

This sample is part of a study of lung T cells in sarcoidosis with Löfgren's syndrome (dated by TCRdb to between 2016 and 2019). Broadly, across the study: Sarcoidosis was characterized as a granulomatous, predominantly pulmonary disease marked by accumulation of CD4+ T cells in bronchoalveolar lavage fluid. The repertoire analyses concentrated on Lofgren's syndrome patients.

What the authors observed across the whole study: Recognition of a sarcoidosis-associated antigen was merely suggested, with the antigen itself still putative and unidentified. Multiple Lofgren's syndrome patients were reported to share TRAV12-1 and TRBV2 CDR3 motifs, a finding that suggests public CD4+ TCR repertoires. Compared with control subjects, Lofgren's syndrome patients reportedly showed the greatest expansion in the V gene segments TRAV12-1 and TRBV2. In alphabeta pairing analysis, TRAV12-1 was found to pair preferentially with TRBV2, and CDR3 homology was shown by the resulting paired TCRs.

This receptor was identified in a human donor with sarcoidosis (Löfgren's syndrome or another form), or a control subject (not recorded which). The sample comprised CD4+ T cells from PBMCs. The sequence joins TRBV20-1 to TRBJ1-6; 5 matching bases give a weak D call of TRBD1. The nucleotide sequence is given as TGCAGTGCTAGAGAGGGGGACTCACCCCTCCACTTT. This yields the protein CSAREGDSPLHF.